Shown below are 14 T cell receptor beta chains from a single sample sequenced in a study of cytomegalovirus exposure and HLA in healthy donors. The PCR ran on 60 Vbeta and 13 Jbeta primers. Sequenced by immunoSEQ multiplex PCR; TCRdb stores in-frame clones only, minus some. Among 110,000 to 150,000 clones listed, around 79% were seen once. Specimen: PBMCs. The receptors stem from a male donor in good health and CMV-seronegative.

This rearrangement joins TRBV7-2 to TRBJ2-7; 7 nucleotides match TRBD1. J was trimmed by 7 bases and V by 5 bases; bases with no gene match: 14. Per the germline V gene, CDR1 is SGHTA and CDR2 is FQGNSA. This CDR3 contains 15 residues. DNA of the CDR3: TGTGCCAGCAGCCCAGGGACAGAGGGGCCCTGGGAGCAGTACTTC. It is translated as CASSPGTEGPWEQYF.

The J gene is TRBJ1-4, the V gene TRBV5-6; 10 bases are shared with TRBD1. There are 14 residues in the CDR3. V lost 3 bases and J lost 8; bases outside the gene matches: 4. Germline values: CDR1 SGHDT, CDR2 YYEEEE. The CDR3 loop reads CASSSGQGEEKLFF. DNA for the CDR3: TGTGCCAGCAGCTCAGGACAGGGGGAAGAAAAACTGTTTTTT.

The V call is TRBV27, the J call TRBJ2-7, with 11 nucleotides matching TRBD2. V shed 4 bases, J shed 2 bases, and the junction held 4 bases outside the gene matches. The germline V gene has CDR1 MNHEY and CDR2 SMNVEV (reference sequence). CDR3 length: 15 amino acids. CDR3 residues: CASSSLAGGTYEQYF. CDR3 coding DNA: TGTGCCAGCAGTTCGTTAGCGGGAGGGACCTACGAGCAGTACTTC.

The rearrangement uses TRBV23-1 and TRBJ1-5; D ambiguous. TRBV23-1 is marked as an open reading frame, function uncertain. The CDR3 consists of 16 residues. The V end lost 4 bases, the J end lost 0 bases, and 13 bases lay between the germline ends. CDR3 sequence reads: CASSPLGVCSNQPQHF. In DNA form, the CDR3 reads TGCGCCAGCAGTCCCCTGGGCGTTTGTAGCAATCAGCCCCAGCATTTT.

This clone was observed a single time. V is TRBV5-4 and J is TRBJ1-2; D unclear. Between the trimmed V and J ends, which lost 2 bases and 1 base, there was a span of 9 bases. There are 14 residues in the CDR3. CDR1 SGHNT and CDR2 YYREEE come from the germline V gene (reference sequence). The CDR3 DNA follows: TGTGCCAGCAGCTTTCCACAGAATAACTATGGCTACACCTTC. Translated: CASSFPQNNYGYTF.

The rearrangement joins TRBV6-1 to TRBJ2-6; D remains unclear. The CDR3 is made up of 14 amino acids. The V and J ends lost 10 bases and 0 bases respectively, with 10 bases between them. Germline V gene sequence: CDR1 MNHNS, CDR2 SASEGT. The CDR3 DNA sequence: TGTGCCATCCAGGTTCTCTCTGGGGCCAACGTCCTGACTTTC. Amino acids: CAIQVLSGANVLTF.

This clone was detected only a few times. CDR3 DNA sequence: TGTGCCAGCAGCCCCCCCGGGACAGTGACCTACGAGCAGTACTTC. Translated: CASSPPGTVTYEQYF. The rearrangement joins TRBV7-9 to TRBJ2-7, with 7 nucleotides matching TRBD1. Trimming cost V 5 bases and J 2 bases; bases outside gene matches: 9. CDR3 length equals 15 residues. The germline V gene has CDR1 SEHNR and CDR2 FQNEAQ (reference sequence).

This clone was counted a few times. The chain links TRBV7-3 to TRBJ2-5; TRBD2 matches at 10 bases. V trimming: 3 bases; J trimming: 2 bases; junction bases outside the gene matches: 3. The CDR3 runs to 15 residues. Germline V gene lookup returns CDR1 SGHTA and CDR2 FQGTGA. The CDR3 bases are TGTGCCAGCAGCTTTAGCGGGGGGCGACAAGAGACCCAGTACTTC. It is translated as CASSFSGGRQETQYF. Full variable domain (outside the CDR3, taken from reference TRBV7-3 and TRBJ2-5): GAGVSQTPSNKVTEKGKYVELRCDPISGHTALYWYRQSLGQGPEFLIYFQGTGAADDSGLPNDRFFAVRPEGSVSTLKIQRTERGDSAVYLCASSFSGGRQETQYFGPGTRLLVL.

The J gene is TRBJ2-7, the V gene TRBV2, with 8 bases lining up with TRBD1. Germline-derived CDR1 and CDR2 are SNHLY and FYNNEI. V lost 7 bases to trimming and J lost 3 bases; unmatched junction nucleotides: 11. There are 15 residues in the CDR3. The CDR3 spells CASTLTGVGYYEQYF. DNA of the CDR3: TGTGCCAGCACCCTGACAGGGGTGGGATACTACGAGCAGTACTTC. Full variable domain (remainder filled in from reference TRBV2 and TRBJ2-7): EPEVTQTPSHQVTQMGQEVILRCVPISNHLYFYWYRQILGQKVEFLVSFYNNEISEKSEIFDDQFSVERPDGSNFTLKIRSTKLEDSAMYFCASTLTGVGYYEQYFGPGTRLTVT.

The V gene is TRBV6-4, the J gene TRBJ1-2, with a possible D match to TRBD1 (5 bases). CDR1 and CDR2 (germline): MRHNA, SNTAGT. Trimming removed 6 bases at V and 7 bases at J, with 15 bases between. The CDR3 sequence is 13 residues long. The CDR3 region is CASRPRGVGGYTF. Here the CDR3 DNA reads TGTGCCAGCAGGCCCCGGGGGGTCGGTGGCTACACCTTC.

Here the CDR3 DNA reads TGTGCCAGCAGTGAAGTGTGGACAGAAGTGAACACTGAAGCTTTCTTT. It yields the protein CASSEVWTEVNTEAFF. J is TRBJ1-1 and V is TRBV2; tentative D call: TRBD1 (6 bases). CDR1 is SNHLY and CDR2 is FYNNEI in the germline V gene. This CDR3 contains 16 residues. V lost 1 base and J 0 bases, leaving 12 bases between the germline ends.

The chain has TRBV5-4 and TRBJ2-3; D might be TRBD2 (6 bases). The V and J ends lost 0 bases and 11 bases respectively, with 16 bases between them. Germline loops: CDR1 SGHNT, CDR2 YYREEE (reference sequence). The CDR3 runs 14 residues. The CDR3 DNA reads as TGTGCCAGCAGCTTGGCCTCTAGCGCTGAGGTGCAGTATTTT. Residues: CASSLASSAEVQYF.

The V call is TRBV5-1, the J call TRBJ2-1; TRBD2 is a possible D gene (5 bases). CDR1 and CDR2 from the germline V gene are SGHRS and YFSETQ. This CDR3 contains 13 residues. The V end was cut by 0 bases, the J end by 8 bases, with 9 bases between. The chain's CDR3 is CASSLGGRDEQFF. For the CDR3, the DNA is TGCGCCAGCAGCTTGGGAGGGCGAGATGAGCAGTTCTTC.

The chain uses TRBV29-1 and TRBJ1-4; 7 bases align to TRBD1. Germline V gene data show CDR1 as SQVTM and CDR2 as ANQGSEA. V shed 1 base, J shed 7 bases, and the junction held 6 bases outside the gene matches. The CDR3 is made up of 14 amino acids. CDR3 in amino acids: CSVEGDRVGEKLFF. The CDR3 DNA reads TGCAGCGTTGAAGGTGACAGGGTGGGTGAAAAACTGTTTTTT.